The present T cell receptor beta chain was sequenced within a study of STAT3 mutations in large granular lymphocyte leukemia (dated by TCRdb to about 2019). Study-level background: In roughly half of the longitudinally sequenced T-LGLL patients, canonical activating STAT3 mutations were detected. Over half of the T-LGLL patients were given one or more immunosuppressive therapy regimens, and around two fifths of the treated patients had a hematologic response. To reconstruct clonal hierarchy and dynamics, serial deep sequencing of TCRbeta CDR3 and STAT3 was performed in patients with T-cell large granular lymphocyte leukemia. From an initial cohort of 200 to 250 LGL patients, 20 or so representative T-LGLL cases were picked for longitudinal TCRbeta and STAT3 sequencing. As controls within the study, a couple of patients with natural killer LGL leukemia were also sequenced longitudinally. On average, sequencing was done at about 4.2 time points per patient, with the number of samplings ranging from 2 to 8.

The CDR3 has 15 amino acids, counting the end cysteine and phenylalanine. Only CDR3 DNA is held: 45 bases, read in frame from base 1. Germline trimming amounts to 3 bases on V and 6 bases on J, with 6 as the count of junction bases outside the gene matches. From the germline V gene, CDR1 is LGHNA and CDR2 is YSLEER. Overall study results and their limits: Every T-LGLL patient showed at least one immunodominant TCRbeta clonotype, and about half showed multiple immunodominant subclonotypes. Variable intervals between samplings and differing treatment regimens complicated linking therapy response to changes in TCR clonal burden. TCR clonotype switching after therapy was observed in about 35% of the 18 patients, and all newly emerging clones were found to be STAT3 wild type. Persisting codominant clonotypes in some patients meant a small but highly pathogenic clone may have been missed. Dominant TCR clone burden was found to exceed STAT3 mutant burden in several patients, suggesting that STAT3 mutation arose secondarily within a pre-expanded clone. Because no samples were available when a clone first appeared, clonal expansion was inferred from samplings taken at other points.

TCRbeta libraries were sequenced on an Illumina MiSeq, averaging around 41,000 productive templates per sample. Using multiplex PCR amplification, the immunoSEQ assay generated the TCRbeta CDR3 libraries. The paper's data handling went like this. Following a previously defined approach, repertoire diversity was calculated, and values close to 0 point to extremely monoclonal samples. Not all clones reach the TCRdb copy of this immuneACCESS table, which keeps in-frame sequences only. Checked studies attribute under half of the gap to unresolved V genes and leave the rest unexplained. V and J calls and clone size are as listed in that table; D and trimming were resolved from the DNA. Here the sample has almost 25,000 clones; approximately 94% occur a single time. The ten top clones hold 6.5% of the sample. DNA was extracted from blood mononuclear cells, with the same DNA used for both TCR and STAT3 sequencing.

To note about this clone: The target of this receptor is not known. No qualities accompany the bases; no much larger clone lies one base away.

This clonotype originated in a man in his forties or fifties with T-cell large granular lymphocyte leukemia. Some clones in this sample may be carry-over from other donors' samples. The age is the age at diagnosis. The rearranged segments are TRBV4-3 and TRBJ2-7, with 12 junctional bases fitting TRBD1. The sequencing sample was made of peripheral blood mononuclear cells. The CDR3 reads as follows: CASSQPGQGAAEQYF. The DNA is as follows: TGCGCCAGCAGCCAGCCGGGACAGGGGGCCGCCGAGCAGTACTTC.